The 15 T cell receptor beta chains in this list originate from one sample, sequenced in a study of T cells in localized non-small cell lung cancer. Sequencing was performed with immunoSEQ multiplex PCR; in TCRdb, only in-frame clones are kept and a portion is missing. The repertoire consists of about 92,000 clones, with approximately 90% occurring once and the leading ten covering about 4%. The starting material was PBMCs, obtained before any cancer treatment. Source of these receptors: a woman aged 40 to 75 with stage II squamous cell lung carcinoma.

The CDR3 nucleotides are TGTGCCAGCAAGGGTACGGATTCGGATCGCTACACCTTC. It yields the protein CASKGTDSDRYTF. The chain couples TRBV27 to TRBJ1-2; D is unclear. Germline V lookup: CDR1 MNHEY, CDR2 SMNVEV (reference sequence). Trimming left V 7 bases short and J 9 bases short, with 18 bases between. The CDR3 sequence is 13 residues long.

This clone occurred a few times. The chain links TRBV25-1 to TRBJ1-2; 7 bases agree with TRBD1. This CDR3 comprises 14 residues. The J segment lost 3 bases and the V segment lost 4 bases, leaving 5 bases of the junction unmatched. Germline V gives CDR1 MGHDK, CDR2 SYGVNS. CDR3 coding DNA: TGTGCCAGCAGTGTGACAGGGTTAGACTATGGCTACACCTTC. Translating gives CASSVTGLDYGYTF.

The chain is built from TRBV5-1 and TRBJ2-1; TRBD2 matches 8 bases. This CDR3 spans 15 amino acids. V shed 0 bases, J shed 3 bases, and the junction held 2 bases outside the gene matches. The germline V gene encodes CDR1 SGHRS and CDR2 YFSETQ. In DNA form, the CDR3 reads TGCGCCAGCAGCTTGGAGCGGGGGCACTACAATGAGCAGTTCTTC. This translates into CASSLERGHYNEQFF.

V gene TRBV19 combines with J gene TRBJ2-1; 9 bases line up with TRBD2. CDR3 length: 14 residues. V trimming: 7 bases; J trimming: 2 bases; junction bases outside the gene matches: 3. Germline lookup yields CDR1 LNHDA and CDR2 SQIVND (reference sequence). The CDR3 region is CASTAGGPYNEQFF. The DNA of the CDR3 is TGTGCCAGTACGGCGGGAGGGCCCTACAATGAGCAGTTCTTC.

There are a few counts of this clone. The genes are TRBV2 and TRBJ2-2, with D tentatively TRBD1 (8 bases). The V end lost 6 bases, the J end lost 2 bases, and 22 bases lay between the germline ends. Germline values: CDR1 SNHLY, CDR2 FYNNEI. This CDR3 contains 18 residues. CDR3 sequence (DNA): TGTGCCAGCAGCCCCAACAGGGGGGGGAGGATAAACACCGGGGAGCTGTTTTTT. Its protein is CASSPNRGGRINTGELFF.

The chain joins TRBV5-4 to TRBJ1-2, with 11 nucleotides matching TRBD1. CDR1 SGHNT and CDR2 YYREEE come from the germline V gene (reference sequence). J gave up 12 bases and V 2 bases, and 15 bases lay outside the gene matches. CDR3 length: 16 amino acids. As DNA, the CDR3 is TGTGCCAGCAGCTTTGGGGGGACAAGGACAGGGGGCTTTGACACCTTC. Amino acids: CASSFGGTRTGGFDTF.

V usage is TRBV11-1 and J usage is TRBJ2-5, with TRBD1 identical over 7 bases. Germline V gives CDR1 SGHAT, CDR2 FQDESV (reference sequence). The CDR3 extends over 14 amino acids. V was pared by 5 bases and J by 4 bases, with 7 bases of the junction left unmatched. CDR3 protein: CASSLRGPGETQYF. The CDR3 nucleotides read TGTGCCAGCAGCCTTAGGGGGCCGGGAGAGACCCAGTACTTC. Full variable domain (remainder filled in from reference TRBV11-1 and TRBJ2-5): EAEVAQSPRYKITEKSQAVAFWCDPISGHATLYWYRQILGQGPELLVQFQDESVVDDSQLPKDRFSAERLKGVDSTLKIQPAELGDSAMYLCASSLRGPGETQYFGPGTRLLVL.

The J gene is TRBJ2-7, the V gene TRBV7-8, with 7 nucleotides matching TRBD2. The CDR3 totals 15 residues. J was trimmed by 0 bases and V by 5 bases; bases with no gene match: 7. The germline gives CDR1 SGHVS, CDR2 FQNEAQ. This CDR3 reads CASSPGGTTSYEQYF. In DNA form, the CDR3 reads TGTGCCAGCAGCCCTGGGGGGACTACCTCCTACGAGCAGTACTTC.

The chain couples TRBV7-2 to TRBJ2-7; D perhaps matches TRBD1 (5 bases). The germline gives CDR1 SGHTA, CDR2 FQGNSA. The CDR3 has 14 amino acids. V lost 0 bases and J lost 3, with 9 bases in between. Written as DNA, the CDR3 is TGTGCCAGCAGCTTAGCCAGGGAAGGCTACGAGCAGTACTTC. Amino acids: CASSLAREGYEQYF.

The chain couples TRBV13 to TRBJ2-1; D perhaps matches TRBD2 (5 bases). Germline assignment: CDR1 PRHDT and CDR2 FYEKMQ (reference sequence). V was cut by 1 base and J by 7 bases, with 11 bases left in between. This CDR3 comprises 14 residues. The CDR3 protein is CASSLAGGGNEQFF. The CDR3 bases are TGTGCCAGCAGCTTAGCCGGAGGTGGGAATGAGCAGTTCTTC.

The chain recombines TRBV4-2 with TRBJ1-2; perhaps TRBD1 as D (5 bases). CDR3 length: 15 amino acids. CDR1 and CDR2 (germline): LGHNA, YNFKEQ. The V gene lost 0 bases and the J gene lost 4 bases, with 12 bases spanning the gap. The CDR3 is CASSQDFGGSYGYTF. The DNA for the CDR3 is TGTGCCAGCAGCCAAGATTTTGGGGGAAGCTATGGCTACACCTTC.

This clone was counted only a few times. V gene TRBV29-1 combines with J gene TRBJ2-1; D uncertain. Germline CDR1 is SQVTM and CDR2 is ANQGSEA. This CDR3 contains 15 residues. V lost 4 bases and J lost 7, with 20 bases in between. The CDR3 spells CSVVVGKGDVNEQFF. The CDR3, as DNA: TGCAGCGTTGTTGTGGGTAAGGGCGATGTTAATGAGCAGTTCTTC.

The genes are TRBV6-1 and TRBJ2-2, with TRBD2 identical over 7 bases. The CDR3 length is 16 residues. Trimming cost V 4 bases and J 6 bases; bases outside gene matches: 11. Germline CDR1 and CDR2: MNHNS and SASEGT. The CDR3 reads CASSVLSGTSAGELFF. DNA of the CDR3: TGTGCCAGCAGTGTATTGAGCGGGACCAGCGCCGGGGAGCTGTTTTTT.

The V gene is TRBV6-1, the J gene TRBJ2-6; TRBD1 aligns across 10 bases. Germline-derived CDR1 and CDR2 are MNHNS and SASEGT. The CDR3 runs 14 residues. The CDR3 here is CSDRGLSGANVLTF. The CDR3 DNA reads as TGTTCCGACAGGGGGCTCTCTGGGGCCAACGTCCTGACTTTC.

The chain has TRBV6-5 and TRBJ2-2, with D maybe TRBD2 (6 bases). Germline V lookup: CDR1 MNHEY, CDR2 SVGAGI. There are 14 residues in the CDR3. Trimming left V 3 bases short and J 7 bases short, with 12 bases between. CDR3: CASSYGGGNGELFF. DNA for the CDR3: TGTGCCAGCAGTTATGGTGGGGGGAACGGGGAGCTGTTTTTT.